This TCR beta chain was documented in a study of CD8 T cells in Susac syndrome. RNA was extracted with the RNeasy kit, and a quantity of roughly 0.45 to 1 ug was reverse transcribed using random hexamers. Using its own MiXCR run on the immunoSEQ multiplex PCR reads, TCRdb lists one record per CDR3 protein. The repertoire consists of about 120,000 distinct CDR3 sequences, with about 93% occurring once and the leading ten covering 0.28%. This clonotype was counted once. FACS enriched CD8+ TEMRA cells, while bulk CD8+ and CD4+ were negatively isolated. Germline CDR1 reads SGDLS; CDR2 reads YYNGEE. The CDR3 length is 15 residues. V lost 4 bases and J 5 bases, leaving 18 bases between the germline ends.

The chain has TRBV9 and TRBJ2-5; D may correspond to TRBD1 or TRBD2 (5 bases each). The sequencing sample was made of CD8+ T cells from PBMCs. This sequence was found in a human donor with Susac syndrome. Written as DNA, the CDR3 is TGTGCCAGCAGCCCCCCGGGGACCGCCGGGGAGACCCAGTACTTC. Protein product: CASSPPGTAGETQYF.